These 17 T cell receptor beta chains share one sample of origin, sequenced in a study of blood T cell repertoires in COVID-19. The assay was immunoSEQ multiplex PCR, and TCRdb's table has in-frame clones only and misses some. The sample carries about 160,000 clones, about 80% recorded once. The source material was PBMCs or T cells enriched from blood (not recorded which). These TCRs come from a woman aged 60-75 years who had recovered from COVID-19.

V and J are TRBV3-1 (or the pseudogene TRBV3-2) and TRBJ1-2, with 8 bases matching TRBD1. Looked up from germline, CDR1 is LGHDT and CDR2 is YNNKEL (reference sequence). The CDR3 consists of 13 residues. Germline trimming cut 4 bases from V and 5 bases from J; bases unmatched to any gene: 3. For the CDR3, the DNA is TGTGCCAGCAGCCGGGGACAGGATTATGGCTACACCTTC. Protein sequence: CASSRGQDYGYTF.

This clone showed up just once. This rearrangement joins TRBV30 to TRBJ1-3, with a possible D match to TRBD1 (6 bases). Germline assignment: CDR1 GTSNPN and CDR2 SVGIG (reference sequence). Trimming shortened V by 1 base and J by 2 bases, and 12 bases separated the two germline ends. The CDR3 is 15 amino acids. CDR3 loop: CAWSGAGGAGNTIYF. Written as DNA, the CDR3 is TGTGCCTGGAGTGGGGCGGGGGGCGCTGGAAACACCATATATTTT. Together with reference TRBV30 and TRBJ1-3, the CDR3 gives the full variable domain: SQTIHQWPATLVQPVGSPLSLECTVEGTSNPNLYWYRQAAGRGLQLLFYSVGIGQISSEVPQNLSASRPQDRQFILSSKKLLLSDSGFYLCAWSGAGGAGNTIYFGEGSWLTVV.

This clone was counted between two and nine times. The V call is TRBV12-3 or TRBV12-4, the J call TRBJ1-2; possibly TRBD1 for D (5 bases). V lost 3 bases and J 5 bases, leaving 10 bases between the germline ends. The CDR3 extends over 13 amino acids. CDR3 protein: CASSFGGRYGYTF. DNA for the CDR3: TGTGCCAGCAGTTTCGGGGGACGATATGGCTACACCTTC.

The chain couples TRBV20-1 to TRBJ1-2; D is undetermined. The length of the CDR3 is 11 residues. The V gene's germline CDR1 is DFQATT and CDR2 SNEGSKA (reference sequence). V was pared by 6 bases and J by 8 bases, with 13 bases between. As DNA, the CDR3 is TGCAGTGCCGAGAGAGGCGGGGGCTACACCTTC. Amino acid sequence: CSAERGGGYTF.

This clone was detected once. This rearrangement joins TRBV14 to TRBJ2-6; D uncertain. CDR3 length: 11 residues. The germline V gene encodes CDR1 SGHDN and CDR2 FVKESK. Trimming stripped 1 base from V and 12 bases from J, with 4 bases between. The CDR3 bases are TGTGCCAGCAGCCAAGTTAGCGTCCTGACTTTC. This codes for CASSQVSVLTF.

The chain is built from TRBV6-5 and TRBJ2-7; 7 positions match TRBD1. The germline gives CDR1 MNHEY, CDR2 SVGAGI. J gave up 6 bases and V 5 bases, and 7 bases lay outside the gene matches. This CDR3 has 13 amino acids. DNA for the CDR3: TGTGCCAGCAGTACACAGGGGCCTGGCGAGCAGTACTTC. Encoded protein: CASSTQGPGEQYF.

The chain recombines TRBV7-9 with TRBJ1-3; D might be TRBD1 (5 bases). The CDR3 sequence is 16 residues long. Germline-derived CDR1 and CDR2 are SEHNR and FQNEAQ (reference sequence). Trimming removed 3 bases from V and 5 bases from J, with 17 bases in between. In nucleotides, the CDR3 is TGTGCCAGCAGCTTGTCGGTACAGGCTACAAGAAACACCATATATTTT. Translation gives CASSLSVQATRNTIYF.

The chain combines TRBV23-1 with TRBJ1-5; 7 bases map to TRBD1. TRBV23-1 is flagged as an ORF with uncertain function. The CDR3 is made up of 16 amino acids. The V and J ends lost 2 bases and 2 bases, in that order; junction bases with no gene match: 6. The CDR3 reads CASSQDRDRGNQPQHF. The CDR3 bases are TGCGCCAGCAGTCAAGACCGGGACAGAGGCAATCAGCCCCAGCATTTT.

The gene calls are TRBV21-1 and TRBJ2-2; TRBD2 reflects the table's D call only, with no check against the DNA. TRBV21-1 is described as a pseudogene. CDR3 length: 16 residues. The CDR3 loop reads CASSEGLEGPPGELFF. DNA for the CDR3: TGTGCCAGCAGCGAAGGGTTGGAGGGACCCCCCGGGGAGCTGTTTTTT.

As DNA, the CDR3 is TGTGCGGAAGCACAGGATATCAACTATGGCTACACCTTC. Encoded protein: CAEAQDINYGYTF. The J gene is TRBJ1-2, the V gene TRBV6-5; the D gene is possibly TRBD1 (5 bases). There are 13 residues in the CDR3. In germline, CDR1 is MNHEY, CDR2 SVGAGI.

The rearrangement links TRBV14 to TRBJ1-4; tentatively, D is TRBD1 (5 bases). The CDR3 is 13 amino acids. Germline V CDR1 and CDR2: SGHDN, FVKESK. Trimming stripped 0 bases from V and 11 bases from J, with 10 bases between. CDR3 amino acids: CASSQDRGEKLFF. The CDR3 coding sequence is TGTGCCAGCAGCCAAGATCGGGGGGAGAAACTGTTTTTT.

This clone was observed a handful of times. V and J are TRBV7-2 and TRBJ1-1; 10 positions agree with TRBD1. Germline V gene data show CDR1 as SGHTA and CDR2 as FQGNSA. CDR3 length: 14 amino acids. V gave up 5 bases and J gave up 4 bases; unmatched junction bases: 4. DNA of the CDR3: TGTGCCAGCAGCATGGGGACAGGGGTCACTGAAGCTTTCTTT. It is translated as CASSMGTGVTEAFF.

J is TRBJ1-2 and V is TRBV6-5; the match to TRBD1 covers 9 bases. V lost 0 bases and J lost 4; bases outside the gene matches: 6. This CDR3 is 16 amino acids long. Germline values: CDR1 MNHEY, CDR2 SVGAGI. Here the CDR3 DNA reads TGTGCCAGCAGTTACTCGCACCAGGGACAGGGCTATGGCTACACCTTC. Its protein product is CASSYSHQGQGYGYTF.

This chain joins TRBV27 and TRBJ1-1; no reliable D call. CDR1 and CDR2 (germline): MNHEY, SMNVEV (reference sequence). V shed 4 bases and J shed 4 bases, with 10 bases lying between them. This CDR3 contains 13 residues. CDR3 coding DNA: TGTGCCAGCAGTTCGGAGACGGGCACTGAAGCTTTCTTT. Its protein is CASSSETGTEAFF.

V usage is TRBV19 and J usage is TRBJ2-1; D not certain. The CDR3 runs to 13 residues. From germline, CDR1 is LNHDA and CDR2 SQIVND (reference sequence). Trimming shortened V by 8 bases and J by 6 bases, and 14 bases separated the two germline ends. The CDR3 DNA is TGTGCCAGTGCCCCCCGGAGCCCCAATGAGCAGTTCTTC. Protein product: CASAPRSPNEQFF.

The chain combines TRBV5-1 with TRBJ2-7; D may be TRBD1 (6 bases). This CDR3 has 14 amino acids. The V end lost 4 bases, the J end lost 3 bases, and 14 bases lay between the germline ends. From germline, CDR1 is SGHRS and CDR2 YFSETQ. The DNA for the CDR3 is TGCGCCAGCAGCGGAACAGGGCCCGACTACGAGCAGTACTTC. Translation: CASSGTGPDYEQYF. Full variable domain (rest looked up from reference TRBV5-1 and TRBJ2-7): KAGVTQTPRYLIKTRGQQVTLSCSPISGHRSVSWYQQTPGQGLQFLFEYFSETQRNKGNFPGRFSGRQFSNSRSEMNVSTLELGDSALYLCASSGTGPDYEQYFGPGTRLTVT.

The J gene is TRBJ2-7, the V gene TRBV19; maybe TRBD2 (5 bases). V was cut by 3 bases and J by 6 bases, with 12 bases left in between. Germline V gene data show CDR1 as LNHDA and CDR2 as SQIVND (reference sequence). The CDR3 length is 13 residues. CDR3: CASSMGRGSEQYF. The DNA of the CDR3 is TGTGCCAGTAGTATGGGGAGAGGTTCCGAGCAGTACTTC.